This TCR beta chain was found in a study of blood T cell repertoires in COVID-19. How the authors handled the data: Estimation of nucleated cell counts was performed using reference gene primer amplification. Some clones are missing from TCRdb's copy, which holds only in-frame ones; the method was immunoSEQ multiplex PCR. Clone size and V and J calls were adopted from that table, with D and trimming inferred from the DNA. Of about 190,000 clones listed, approximately 87% were seen once; the top ten hold about 0.96%. Specimen: peripheral blood. The source is a woman aged 18-29 years who had recovered from COVID-19.

The CDR3 sequence is CASSQQDRVPYGYTF. The CDR3 nucleotides read TGTGCCAGCTCTCAGCAGGACAGGGTCCCCTATGGCTACACCTTC. The chain carries TRBV18 and TRBJ1-2, with 8 positions matching TRBD1. This CDR3 region has 15 residues. With V trimmed by 6 bases and J by 4 bases, 10 bases remained unmatched. Germline V lookup: CDR1 KGHSH, CDR2 LQKENI.